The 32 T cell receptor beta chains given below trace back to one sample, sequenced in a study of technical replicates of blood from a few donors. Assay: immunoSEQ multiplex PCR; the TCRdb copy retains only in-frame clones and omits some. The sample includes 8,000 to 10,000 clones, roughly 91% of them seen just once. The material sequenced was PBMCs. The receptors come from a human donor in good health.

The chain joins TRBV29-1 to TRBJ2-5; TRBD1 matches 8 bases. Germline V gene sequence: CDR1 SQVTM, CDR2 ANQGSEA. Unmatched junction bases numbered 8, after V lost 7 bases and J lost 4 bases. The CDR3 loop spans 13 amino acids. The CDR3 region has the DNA TGCAGCGCCGGACAGGGTGTGGGAGAGACCCAGTACTTC. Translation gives CSAGQGVGETQYF.

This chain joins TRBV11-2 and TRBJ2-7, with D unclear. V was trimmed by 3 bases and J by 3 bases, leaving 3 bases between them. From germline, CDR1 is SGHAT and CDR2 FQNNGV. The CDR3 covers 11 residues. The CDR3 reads CASSFIYEQYF. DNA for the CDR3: TGTGCCAGCAGCTTTATCTACGAGCAGTACTTC.

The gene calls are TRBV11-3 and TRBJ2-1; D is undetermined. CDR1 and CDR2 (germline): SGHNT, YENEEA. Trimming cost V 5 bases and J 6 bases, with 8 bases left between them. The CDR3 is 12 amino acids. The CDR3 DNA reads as TGTGCCAGCAGCGGAAACAGCAATGAGCAGTTCTTC. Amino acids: CASSGNSNEQFF.

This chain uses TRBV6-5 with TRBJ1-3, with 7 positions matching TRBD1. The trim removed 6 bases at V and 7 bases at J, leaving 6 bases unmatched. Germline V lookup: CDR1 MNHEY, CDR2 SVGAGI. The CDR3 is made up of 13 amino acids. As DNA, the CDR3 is TGTGCCAGCAGACCCACAGGGGCCAACACCATATATTTT. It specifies CASRPTGANTIYF.

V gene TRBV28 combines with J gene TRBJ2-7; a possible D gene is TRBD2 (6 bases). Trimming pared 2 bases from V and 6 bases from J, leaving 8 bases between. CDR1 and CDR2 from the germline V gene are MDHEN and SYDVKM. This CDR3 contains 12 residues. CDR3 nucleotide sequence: TGTGCCAGCAGTTTAGGAGGGGTCGAGCAGTACTTC. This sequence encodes CASSLGGVEQYF.

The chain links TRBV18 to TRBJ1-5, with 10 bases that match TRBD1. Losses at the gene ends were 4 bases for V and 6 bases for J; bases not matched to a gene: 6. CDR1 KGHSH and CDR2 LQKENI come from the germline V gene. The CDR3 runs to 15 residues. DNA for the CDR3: TGTGCCAGCTCACTTGACAGGGGGCTCGGTCAGCCCCAGCATTTT. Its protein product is CASSLDRGLGQPQHF.

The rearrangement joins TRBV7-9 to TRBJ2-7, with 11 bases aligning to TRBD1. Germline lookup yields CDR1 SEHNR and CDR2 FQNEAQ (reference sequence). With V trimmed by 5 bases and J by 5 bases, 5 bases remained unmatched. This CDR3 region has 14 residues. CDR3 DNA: TGTGCCAGCAGCGCAGGGACAGGGGGACACGAGCAGTACTTC. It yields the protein CASSAGTGGHEQYF.

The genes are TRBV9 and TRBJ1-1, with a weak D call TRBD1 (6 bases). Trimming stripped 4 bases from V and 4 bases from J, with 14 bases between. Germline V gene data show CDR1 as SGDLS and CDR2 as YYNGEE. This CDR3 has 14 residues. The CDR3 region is CASSQWGRGTEAFF. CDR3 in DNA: TGTGCCAGCAGCCAATGGGGGCGCGGCACTGAAGCTTTCTTT.

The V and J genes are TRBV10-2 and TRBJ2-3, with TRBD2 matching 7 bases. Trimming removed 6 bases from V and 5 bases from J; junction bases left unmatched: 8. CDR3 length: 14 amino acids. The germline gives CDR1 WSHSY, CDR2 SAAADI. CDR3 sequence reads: CASRDVSSGDTQYF. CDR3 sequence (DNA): TGCGCCAGCAGGGACGTCTCTAGCGGAGATACGCAGTATTTT.

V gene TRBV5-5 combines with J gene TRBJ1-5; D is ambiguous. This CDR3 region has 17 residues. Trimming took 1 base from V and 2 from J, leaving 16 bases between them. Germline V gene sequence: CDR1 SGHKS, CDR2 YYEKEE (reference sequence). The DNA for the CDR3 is TGTGCCAGCAGCTTGTTGGCAGGCAATTTAGGCAATCAGCCCCAGCATTTT. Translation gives CASSLLAGNLGNQPQHF. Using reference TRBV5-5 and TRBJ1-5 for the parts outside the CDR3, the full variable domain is DAGVTQSPTHLIKTRGQQVTLRCSPISGHKSVSWYQQVLGQGPQFIFQYYEKEERGRGNFPDRFSARQFPNYSSELNVNALLLGDSALYLCASSLLAGNLGNQPQHFGDGTRLSIL.

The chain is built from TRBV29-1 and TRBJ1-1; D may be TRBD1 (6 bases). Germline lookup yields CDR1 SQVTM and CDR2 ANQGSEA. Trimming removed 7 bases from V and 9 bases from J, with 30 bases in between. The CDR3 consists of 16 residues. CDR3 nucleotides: TGCAGCGCCGACGGGGAGGGGGGCGCAGGGAGAGAACAAGCTTTCTTT. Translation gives CSADGEGGAGREQAFF.

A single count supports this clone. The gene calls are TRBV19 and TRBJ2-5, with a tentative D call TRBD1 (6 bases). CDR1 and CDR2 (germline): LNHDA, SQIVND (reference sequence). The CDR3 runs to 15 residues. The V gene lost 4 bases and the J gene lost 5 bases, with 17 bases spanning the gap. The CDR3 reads CASSTQVNRVETQYF. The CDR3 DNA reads TGTGCCAGTAGTACCCAAGTCAACAGGGTGGAGACCCAGTACTTC.

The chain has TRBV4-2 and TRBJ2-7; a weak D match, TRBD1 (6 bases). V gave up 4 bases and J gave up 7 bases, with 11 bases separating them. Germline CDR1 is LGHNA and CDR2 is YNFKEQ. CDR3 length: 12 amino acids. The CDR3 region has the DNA TGTGCCAGCAGCCCCCAGGGGTATGAGCAGTACTTC. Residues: CASSPQGYEQYF.

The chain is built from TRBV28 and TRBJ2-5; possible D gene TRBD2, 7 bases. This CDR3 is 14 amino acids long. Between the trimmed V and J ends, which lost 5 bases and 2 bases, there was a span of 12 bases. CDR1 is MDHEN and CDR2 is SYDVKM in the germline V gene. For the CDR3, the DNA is TGTGCCAGCAGTGCGGGGGCAGCGCAAGAGACCCAGTACTTC. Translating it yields CASSAGAAQETQYF.

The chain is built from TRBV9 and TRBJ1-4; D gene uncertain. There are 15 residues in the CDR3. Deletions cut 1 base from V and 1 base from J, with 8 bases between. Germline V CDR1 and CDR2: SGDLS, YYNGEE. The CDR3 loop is CASSVSYVTNEKLFF. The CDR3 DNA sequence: TGTGCCAGCAGCGTATCCTACGTAACTAATGAAAAACTGTTTTTT.

The CDR3: CASSYDRQETQYF. The CDR3 nucleotides read TGTGCCAGCAGTTATGACAGGCAAGAGACCCAGTACTTC. The chain employs TRBV6-5 and TRBJ2-5, with D maybe TRBD1 (6 bases). V shed 3 bases and J shed 2 bases, with 7 bases lying between them. The CDR3 covers 13 residues. The germline V gene encodes CDR1 MNHEY and CDR2 SVGAGI.

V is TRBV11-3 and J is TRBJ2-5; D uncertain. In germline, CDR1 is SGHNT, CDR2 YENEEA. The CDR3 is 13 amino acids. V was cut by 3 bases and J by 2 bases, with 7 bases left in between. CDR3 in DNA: TGTGCCAGCAGCTTTCTAGGACAAGAGACCCAGTACTTC. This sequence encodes CASSFLGQETQYF. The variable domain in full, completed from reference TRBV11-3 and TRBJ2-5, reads EAGVVQSPRYKIIEKKQPVAFWCNPISGHNTLYWYLQNLGQGPELLIRYENEEAVDDSQLPKDRFSAERLKGVDSTLKIQPAELGDSAVYLCASSFLGQETQYFGPGTRLLVL.

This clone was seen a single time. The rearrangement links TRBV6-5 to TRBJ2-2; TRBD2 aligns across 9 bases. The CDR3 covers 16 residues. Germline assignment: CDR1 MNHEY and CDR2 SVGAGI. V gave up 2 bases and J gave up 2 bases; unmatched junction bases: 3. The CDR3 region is CASSYLAGFNTGELFF. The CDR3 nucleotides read TGTGCCAGCAGTTACCTAGCGGGATTTAACACCGGGGAGCTGTTTTTT.

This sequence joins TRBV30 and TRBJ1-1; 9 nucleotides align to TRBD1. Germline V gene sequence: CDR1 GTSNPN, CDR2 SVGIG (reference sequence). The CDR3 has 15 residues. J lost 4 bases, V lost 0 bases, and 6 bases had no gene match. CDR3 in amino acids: CAWSVTGGAGTEAFF. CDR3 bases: TGTGCCTGGAGTGTAACAGGGGGCGCGGGCACTGAAGCTTTCTTT.

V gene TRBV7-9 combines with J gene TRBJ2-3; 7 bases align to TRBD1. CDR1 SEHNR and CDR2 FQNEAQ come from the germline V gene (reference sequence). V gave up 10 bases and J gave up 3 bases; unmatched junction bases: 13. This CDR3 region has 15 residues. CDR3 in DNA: TGTGCCACCATAATAAAACGACAGGGAACAGATACGCAGTATTTT. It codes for CATIIKRQGTDTQYF.

Here the CDR3 reads CASSASLAGETQYF. DNA for the CDR3: TGTGCCAGCAGCGCTTCCCTAGCGGGAGAGACCCAGTACTTC. The V gene is TRBV4-2, the J gene TRBJ2-5; 8 bases fit TRBD2. V trimming: 5 bases; J trimming: 4 bases; junction bases outside the gene matches: 6. The CDR3 spans 14 residues. Germline V CDR1 and CDR2: LGHNA, YNFKEQ.

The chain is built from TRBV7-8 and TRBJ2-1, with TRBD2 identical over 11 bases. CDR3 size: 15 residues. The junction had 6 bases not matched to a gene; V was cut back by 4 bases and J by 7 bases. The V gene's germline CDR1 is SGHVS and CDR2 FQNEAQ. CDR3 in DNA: TGTGCCAGCAGCTCGACTAGCGGGACGGGTAATGAGCAGTTCTTC. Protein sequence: CASSSTSGTGNEQFF.

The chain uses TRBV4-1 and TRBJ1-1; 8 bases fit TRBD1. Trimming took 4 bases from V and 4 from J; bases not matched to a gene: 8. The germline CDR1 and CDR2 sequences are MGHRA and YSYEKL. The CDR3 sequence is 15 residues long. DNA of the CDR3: TGCGCCAGCAGCCCAGGGGGCCCGGTGGGCACTGAAGCTTTCTTT. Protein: CASSPGGPVGTEAFF.

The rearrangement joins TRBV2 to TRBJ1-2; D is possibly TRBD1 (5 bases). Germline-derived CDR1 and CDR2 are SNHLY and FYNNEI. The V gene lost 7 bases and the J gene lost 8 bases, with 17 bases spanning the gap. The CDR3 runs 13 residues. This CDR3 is CASKEGRGWGYTF. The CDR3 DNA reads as TGTGCCAGCAAGGAGGGAAGGGGTTGGGGCTACACCTTC.

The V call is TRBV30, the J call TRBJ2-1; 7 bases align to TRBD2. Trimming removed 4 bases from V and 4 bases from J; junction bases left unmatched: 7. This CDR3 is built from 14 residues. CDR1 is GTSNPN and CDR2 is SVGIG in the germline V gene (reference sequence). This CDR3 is CAWKKAGFYNEQFF. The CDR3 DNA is TGTGCCTGGAAAAAAGCGGGATTTTACAATGAGCAGTTCTTC.

The CDR3 bases are TGTGCCAGCAGCGGAGGGGCTGGGGAGACCCAGTACTTC. Protein product: CASSGGAGETQYF. The V call is TRBV7-9, the J call TRBJ2-5, with a weak D call TRBD2 (6 bases). The V end lost 5 bases, the J end lost 5 bases, and 12 bases lay between the germline ends. The CDR3 sequence is 13 residues long. The germline CDR1 and CDR2 sequences are SEHNR and FQNEAQ (reference sequence).

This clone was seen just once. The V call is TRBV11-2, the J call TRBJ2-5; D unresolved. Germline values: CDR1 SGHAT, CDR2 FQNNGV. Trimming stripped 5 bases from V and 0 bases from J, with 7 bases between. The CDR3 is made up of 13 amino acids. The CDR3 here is CASSPSYQETQYF. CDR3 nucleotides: TGTGCCAGCAGCCCGTCCTACCAAGAGACCCAGTACTTC.

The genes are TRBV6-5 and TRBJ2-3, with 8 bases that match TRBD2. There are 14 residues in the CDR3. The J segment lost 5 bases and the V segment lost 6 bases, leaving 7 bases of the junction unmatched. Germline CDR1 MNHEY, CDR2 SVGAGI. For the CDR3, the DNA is TGTGCCAGCAGCCTCAGCGGGAGAGGAGATACGCAGTATTTT. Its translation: CASSLSGRGDTQYF.

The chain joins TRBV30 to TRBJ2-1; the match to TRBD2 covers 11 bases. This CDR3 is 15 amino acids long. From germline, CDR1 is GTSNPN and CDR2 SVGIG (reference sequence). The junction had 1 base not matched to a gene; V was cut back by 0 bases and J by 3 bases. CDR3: CAWSVGTSGYNEQFF. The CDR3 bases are TGTGCCTGGAGTGTGGGGACTAGCGGCTACAATGAGCAGTTCTTC.

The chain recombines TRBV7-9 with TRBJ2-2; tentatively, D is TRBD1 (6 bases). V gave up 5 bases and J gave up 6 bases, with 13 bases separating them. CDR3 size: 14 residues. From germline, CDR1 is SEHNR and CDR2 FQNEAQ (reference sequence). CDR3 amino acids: CASSGTGFPGELFF. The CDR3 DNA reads TGTGCCAGCAGCGGCACAGGGTTTCCCGGGGAGCTGTTTTTT.

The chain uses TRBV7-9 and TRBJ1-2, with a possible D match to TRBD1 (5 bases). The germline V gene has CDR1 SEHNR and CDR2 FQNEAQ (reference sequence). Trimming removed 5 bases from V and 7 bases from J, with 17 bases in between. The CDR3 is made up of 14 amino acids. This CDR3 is CASSVTAQGGGYTF. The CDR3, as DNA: TGTGCCAGCAGCGTAACCGCCCAGGGTGGTGGCTACACCTTC.

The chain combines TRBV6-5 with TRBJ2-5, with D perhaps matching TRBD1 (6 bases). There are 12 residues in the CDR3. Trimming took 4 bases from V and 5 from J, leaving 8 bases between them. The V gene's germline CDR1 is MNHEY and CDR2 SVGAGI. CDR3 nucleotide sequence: TGTGCCAGCAGTTCGCAGGGGGAGACCCAGTACTTC. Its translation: CASSSQGETQYF.